This T cell receptor beta chain appears in the sequencing data of a study of blood T cell repertoires in COVID-19 (dated by TCRdb to the early 2020s). Looking at the study overall: Collaborator samples came from the United States, Italy and Spain and covered acute and convalescent phases of COVID-19. Sample metadata almost always included a de-identified subject ID, COVID-19 status, age in years and sex. Samples came from the ongoing ImmuneRACE study (first 160 participants) plus 1,254 subjects from 6 global collaborators. The material from the prospective study consisted of cDNA or gDNA derived from T cells, B-cell-depleted T cells, or PBMCs. Where available, HLA class I and class II types were obtained from metadata supplied by the sample provider rather than from assay-based typing. Subjects who had been exposed to COVID-19, were actively infected with it, or had recovered from it provided the deeply sampled blood TCRbeta repertoires that made up the dataset. The repertoires were released in a freely available public database meant as a resource for research on the immune response to SARS-CoV-2. Beyond this particular receptor, the publication reports: The quantity of clinical and demographic metadata differed by source and by participant and was supplied without curation.

In Seattle, one collaborating source enrolled patients while the infection was active and tracked those patients longitudinally over the course of disease. Collaborating institutions collected whole blood in K2EDTA tubes following their own protocols. Collaborator samples were shipped for TCRbeta analysis as frozen whole blood, isolated PBMCs, or DNA extracted from either sample type. Unmatched junction bases come to 14, with V trimmed by 4 bases and J by 9 bases. Measured from the cysteine to the phenylalanine, the CDR3 is 16 residues long. The kept DNA is CDR3 alone, 48 bases in frame from the first base. From a lookup of the germline V gene (reference sequence), CDR1 and CDR2 are MNHEY and SMNVEV. The immunoSEQ Assay, a bias-controlled multiplex PCR, was used to amplify TCRbeta CDR3 regions from genomic DNA. Processing in the source paper ran as follows. Nucleated cell counts per sample were estimated from amplification of reference gene primers within the assay. To quantify the absolute abundance of each unique TCRbeta CDR3 rearrangement, sequence reads were collapsed and filtered. For each sample, productive Simpson clonality was calculated as the square root of Simpson's diversity index across productive rearrangements. TCRdb mirrors the immuneACCESS table, restricted to in-frame sequences. Some clones are absent from its copies; in checked studies, under half trace to an unresolved V gene, and the reason for the others is unknown. V and J calls and clone size come straight from that table; D and trimming were deduced from the DNA. The table for this sample lists roughly 210,000 clones; about 85% of them were counted only once. Roughly a tenth of the sample is held by the ten biggest clonotypes.

Comments on this clone: No antigen is known for it. Base quality data are lacking; no much larger clone is found one base away.

The receptor was isolated from a woman of 80 years or more with COVID-19, enrolled during active disease. The rearranged segments are TRBV27 and TRBJ2-4; TRBD1 agrees with 8 junctional bases. Sequenced material: peripheral blood. This receptor has the CDR3 CASSSPYGQGFTIQYF. The DNA sequence is given as TGTGCCAGCAGTTCTCCTTATGGACAGGGATTTACCATTCAGTACTTC.